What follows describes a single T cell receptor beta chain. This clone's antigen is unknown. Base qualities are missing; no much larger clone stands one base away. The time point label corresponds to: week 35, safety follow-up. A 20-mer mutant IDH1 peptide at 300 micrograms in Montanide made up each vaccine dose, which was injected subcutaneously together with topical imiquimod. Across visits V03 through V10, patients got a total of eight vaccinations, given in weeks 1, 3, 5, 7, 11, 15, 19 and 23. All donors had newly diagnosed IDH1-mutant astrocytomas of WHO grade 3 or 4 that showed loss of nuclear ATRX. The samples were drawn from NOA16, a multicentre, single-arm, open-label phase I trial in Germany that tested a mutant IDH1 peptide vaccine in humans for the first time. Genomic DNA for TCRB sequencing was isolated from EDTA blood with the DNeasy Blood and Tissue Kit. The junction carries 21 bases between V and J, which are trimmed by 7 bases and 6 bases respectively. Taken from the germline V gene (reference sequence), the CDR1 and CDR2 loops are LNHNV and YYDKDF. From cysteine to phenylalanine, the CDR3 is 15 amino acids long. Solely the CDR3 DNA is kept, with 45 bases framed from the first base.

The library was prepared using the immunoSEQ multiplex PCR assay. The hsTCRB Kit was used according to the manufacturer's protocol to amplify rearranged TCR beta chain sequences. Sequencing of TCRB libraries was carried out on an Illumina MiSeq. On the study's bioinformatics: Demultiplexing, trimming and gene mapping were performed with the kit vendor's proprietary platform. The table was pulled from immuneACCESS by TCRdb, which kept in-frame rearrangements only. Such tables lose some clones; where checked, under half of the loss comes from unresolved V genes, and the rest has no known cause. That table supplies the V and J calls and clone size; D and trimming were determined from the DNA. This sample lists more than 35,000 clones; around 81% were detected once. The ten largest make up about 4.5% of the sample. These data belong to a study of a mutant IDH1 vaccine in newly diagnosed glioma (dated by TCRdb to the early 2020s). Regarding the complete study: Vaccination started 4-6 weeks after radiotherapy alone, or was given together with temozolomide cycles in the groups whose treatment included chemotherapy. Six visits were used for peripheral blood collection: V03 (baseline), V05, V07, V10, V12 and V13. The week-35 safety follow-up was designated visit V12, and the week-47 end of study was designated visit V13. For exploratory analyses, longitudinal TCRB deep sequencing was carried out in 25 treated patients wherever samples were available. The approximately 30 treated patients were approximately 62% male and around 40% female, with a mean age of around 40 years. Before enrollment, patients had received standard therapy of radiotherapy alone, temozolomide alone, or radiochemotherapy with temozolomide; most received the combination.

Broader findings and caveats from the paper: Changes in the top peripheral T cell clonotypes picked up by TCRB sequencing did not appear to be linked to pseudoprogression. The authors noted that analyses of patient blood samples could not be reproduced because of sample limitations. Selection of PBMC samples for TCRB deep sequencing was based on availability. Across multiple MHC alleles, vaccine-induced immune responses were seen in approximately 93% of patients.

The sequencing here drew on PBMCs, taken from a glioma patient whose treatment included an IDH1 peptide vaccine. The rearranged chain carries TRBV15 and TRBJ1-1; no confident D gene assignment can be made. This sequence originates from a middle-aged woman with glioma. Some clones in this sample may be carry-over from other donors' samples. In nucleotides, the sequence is TGTGCCACCACCAAAGAGCCGTCCGTTACAGCTGAAGCTTTCTTT. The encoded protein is CATTKEPSVTAEAFF. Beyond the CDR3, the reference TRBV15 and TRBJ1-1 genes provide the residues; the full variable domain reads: DAMVIQNPRYQVTQFGKPVTLSCSQTLNHNVMYWYQQKSSQAPKLLFHYYDKDFNNEADTPDNFQSRRPNTSFCFLDIRSPGLGDTAMYLCATTKEPSVTAEAFFGQGTRLTVV.